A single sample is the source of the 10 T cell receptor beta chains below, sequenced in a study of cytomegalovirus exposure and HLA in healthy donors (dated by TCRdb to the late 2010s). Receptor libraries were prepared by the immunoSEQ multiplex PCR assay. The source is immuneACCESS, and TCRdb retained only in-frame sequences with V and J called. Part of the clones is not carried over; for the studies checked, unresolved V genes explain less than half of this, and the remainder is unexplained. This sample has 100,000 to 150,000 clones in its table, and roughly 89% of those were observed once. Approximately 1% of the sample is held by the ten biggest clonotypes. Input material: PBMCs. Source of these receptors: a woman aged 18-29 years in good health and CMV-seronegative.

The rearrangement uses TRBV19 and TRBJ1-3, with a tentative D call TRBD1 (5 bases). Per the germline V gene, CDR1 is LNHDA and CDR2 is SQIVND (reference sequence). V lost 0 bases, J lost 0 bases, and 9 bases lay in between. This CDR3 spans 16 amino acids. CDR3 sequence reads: CASSIESRDSGNTIYF. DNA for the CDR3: TGTGCCAGTAGTATAGAGTCCAGGGACTCTGGAAACACCATATATTTT.

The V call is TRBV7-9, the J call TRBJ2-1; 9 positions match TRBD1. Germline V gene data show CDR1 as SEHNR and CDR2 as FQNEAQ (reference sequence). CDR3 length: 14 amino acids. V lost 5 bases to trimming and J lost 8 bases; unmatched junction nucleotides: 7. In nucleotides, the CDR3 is TGTGCCAGCAGCGGCGGACAGGGGACCCATGAGCAGTTCTTC. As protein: CASSGGQGTHEQFF.

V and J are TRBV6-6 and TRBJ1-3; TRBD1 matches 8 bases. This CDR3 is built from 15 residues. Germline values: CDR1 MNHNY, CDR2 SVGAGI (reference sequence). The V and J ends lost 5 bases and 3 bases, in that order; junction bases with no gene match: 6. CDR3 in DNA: TGTGCCAGCAGTGACACACAGGGGGTTGGAAACACCATATATTTT. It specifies CASSDTQGVGNTIYF.

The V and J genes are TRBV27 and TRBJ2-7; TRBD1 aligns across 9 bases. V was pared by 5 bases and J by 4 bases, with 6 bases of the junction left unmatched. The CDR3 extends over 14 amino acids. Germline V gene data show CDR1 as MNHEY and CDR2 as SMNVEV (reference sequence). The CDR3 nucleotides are TGTGCCAGCAGTCCGCGGACAGGGGAGTACGAGCAGTACTTC. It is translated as CASSPRTGEYEQYF.

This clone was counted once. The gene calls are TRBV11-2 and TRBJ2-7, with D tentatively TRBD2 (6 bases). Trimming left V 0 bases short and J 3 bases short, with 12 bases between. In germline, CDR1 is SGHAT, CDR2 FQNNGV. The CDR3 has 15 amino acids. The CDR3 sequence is CASSLEFAGLYEQYF. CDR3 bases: TGTGCCAGCAGCTTAGAATTTGCGGGACTCTACGAGCAGTACTTC.

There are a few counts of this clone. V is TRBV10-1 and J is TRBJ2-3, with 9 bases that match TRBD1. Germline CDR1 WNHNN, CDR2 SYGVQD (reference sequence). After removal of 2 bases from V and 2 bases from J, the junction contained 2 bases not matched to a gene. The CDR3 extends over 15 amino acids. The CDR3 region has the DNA TGCGCCAGCAGTGAGGGACAGGGGCTCACAGATACGCAGTATTTT. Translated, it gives CASSEGQGLTDTQYF.

The CDR3 reads CASSLPTGGYGYTF. CDR3 sequence (DNA): TGTGCCAGCAGTCTGCCGACAGGGGGCTATGGCTACACCTTC. The V call is TRBV28, the J call TRBJ1-2, with TRBD1 matching over 9 bases. V trimming: 5 bases; J trimming: 4 bases; junction bases outside the gene matches: 5. The V gene's germline CDR1 is MDHEN and CDR2 SYDVKM. The CDR3 runs to 14 residues.

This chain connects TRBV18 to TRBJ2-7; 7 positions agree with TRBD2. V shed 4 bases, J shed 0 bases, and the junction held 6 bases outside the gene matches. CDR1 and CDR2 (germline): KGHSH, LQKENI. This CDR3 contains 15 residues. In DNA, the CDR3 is TGTGCCAGCTCACAGGAGCGGGACCCCTCCTACGAGCAGTACTTC. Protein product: CASSQERDPSYEQYF.

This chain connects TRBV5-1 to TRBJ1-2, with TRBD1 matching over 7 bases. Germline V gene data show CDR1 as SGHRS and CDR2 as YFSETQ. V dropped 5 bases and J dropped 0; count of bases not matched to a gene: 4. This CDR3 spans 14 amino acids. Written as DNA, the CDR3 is TGCGCCAGCAGAAGGACAGGAGCTAACTATGGCTACACCTTC. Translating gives CASRRTGANYGYTF.

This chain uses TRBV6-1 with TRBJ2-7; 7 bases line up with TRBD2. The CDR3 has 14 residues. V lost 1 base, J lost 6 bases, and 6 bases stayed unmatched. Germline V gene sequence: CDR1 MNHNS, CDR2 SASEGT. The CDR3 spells CASSEGQGLSEQYV. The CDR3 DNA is TGTGCCAGCAGTGAAGGCCAGGGACTAAGCGAGCAGTACGTC.